This T cell receptor beta chain is from a study of T cell responses to AZD1222 COVID-19 vaccine. Regarding the study as a whole: No repertoire was sampled before or during the peak T cell response, only after it. Dominant CD4 TCR responses targeted spike regions 160-218 and 743-854.

About this clone itself: No antigen is known for it.

The data were produced by immunoSEQ multiplex PCR, yet TCRdb's version contains in-frame clones alone and is incomplete. The sample lists around 44,000 clones, 80% to 90% occurring once. Trimming at V came to 3 bases and at J to 1 base, leaving 5 bases not matched to a gene. Germline lookup yields CDR1 LNHDA and CDR2 SQIVND (reference sequence). CDR3 length: 15 residues. This sequence was found in an adult who received the AZD1222 COVID-19 vaccine. The chain employs TRBV19 and TRBJ2-7; TRBD1 aligns across 8 bases. The input for sequencing was peripheral blood, taken 28 days after the second AZD1222 dose. CDR3 protein: CASSISGQGSYEQYF. The CDR3 DNA reads as TGTGCCAGTAGTATTTCCGGACAGGGATCCTACGAGCAGTACTTC.